This TCR beta chain was sequenced during a study of T cells after yellow fever vaccination. Turning to the study itself: Fractions of limited cellularity were prepared by means of SMART-Seq v4 Ultra Low Input. Notes on the study in general: Post-booster reappearance was seen for most primary-vaccination clones (roughly 96% CD4, around 90% CD8).

The V end was cut by 10 bases, the J end by 0 bases, with 4 bases between. The CDR3 is 10 amino acids. CDR1 is MNHEY and CDR2 is SVGEGT in the germline V gene. The 5'RACE template-switching step produced TCR cDNA and added a universal primer site and UMIs. MiXCR, applied by TCRdb to the 5' RACE reads, yields one record per CDR3 protein. Of approximately 32,000 distinct CDR3 sequences detected, 4.4% appear once; the ten largest clones hold 40% to 50%. This clonotype was counted many times. Its specificity is unknown. The specimen was CD8+ T cells sorted from PBMCs, collected 5 days after the yellow fever booster vaccination. The sequence was obtained from a man aged 30 to 39 who received the YFV17D yellow fever vaccine. The rearrangement uses TRBV6-2 or TRBV6-3 and TRBJ2-7; D gene unclear. CDR3 coding DNA: TGTGCCACCAGCTCCTACGAGCAGTACTTC. Protein sequence: CATSSYEQYF.